This TCR beta chain was found in a study of OX40 agonist ivuxolimab in advanced cancers. The wider study: Every 2 weeks, ivuxolimab was infused into the patients intravenously at between 0.01 and 10 mg/kg.

Anyone with autoimmune disease history or systemic immunosuppression was excluded. Repertoires were generated with immunoSEQ multiplex PCR, while TCRdb's copy carries only in-frame clones and drops some. The sample lists tens of thousands of clones; 91% were seen once. Per germline, CDR1 MGHRA and CDR2 YSYEKL. The V gene lost 4 bases and the J gene lost 6 bases, with 24 bases spanning the gap. The CDR3 is 18 residues long. For this clone: Its antigen remains unknown.

Study-wide results and limits: Among the lowest peripheral clonal expansion occurred in 0.1-3.0 mg/kg partial responders. CD8+ T cells were the subset that, on average, had more expanded clones than CD4+.

The TCR was taken from an adult with an advanced solid tumor such as melanoma, head and neck, liver or kidney cancer. The source was CD4+ or CD8+ T cells sorted from blood, collected in a trial of the OX40 agonist ivuxolimab. The chain recombines TRBV4-1 with TRBJ1-4, with D unresolved. The chain's CDR3 is CASSRLFPPGESDEKLFF. CDR3 bases: TGCGCCAGCAGCCGCCTATTCCCCCCTGGGGAATCGGATGAAAAACTGTTTTTT.